This T cell receptor (beta chain) was sequenced for a study of blood T cells in healthy people across ages (dated by TCRdb to the mid-2010s). About the investigation overall: Template switching captured roughly one uniquely barcoded TCR beta cDNA molecule per two T cells in model experiments. The donors were divided into four age groups: young (average approximately 16 years), middle-aged (about 39), aged (about 61) and long-lived (82). Using the same blood draw, the study looked at two additional independent replicas of 1 million unique cDNA reads for two donors, one aged 18 to 29 and the other aged 80 or older. The study measured age-related changes in TCR beta repertoire diversity using deep sequencing normalized with unique cDNA molecular identifiers. To avoid experimental bias, donors of different ages were distributed randomly across sequencing lanes. The study at large found these results: Because profiling used bulk unsorted PBMCs, naive and antigen-experienced compartments could not be compared conclusively. The long-lived group showed more naive CD4+ T cells, fewer expanded clones and increased TCR diversity than the aged group, suggesting age selection. There was a strong correlation between observed TCR beta diversity and the percentage of naive T cells measured by flow cytometry. Estimates of total diversity based on one million sequenced T cells were regarded as lower bounds and as underestimates. As age increased, observed TCR beta diversity per million T cells dropped in a roughly linear way, and a significant reduction was already evident by age about 40. Donor CMV infection status was unknown, potentially confounding age-related changes in expanded clonotypes.

The donors were around 39 Caucasian individuals from Russia, aged 6 to 90 years, who were systemically healthy. Ten milliliters of peripheral blood were drawn from each donor into EDTA-treated Vacutainer tubes. Ficoll-Paque density-gradient centrifugation was used to isolate PBMCs, with at least 7 million obtained per sample. Total RNA, at least 6 micrograms per sample, was extracted from PBMCs with Trizol reagent. For every donor, an aliquot of PBMCs went through flow cytometry to measure the percentages of naive CD45RAhigh/CD27high T cells. The CDR3 numbers 15 residues from cysteine through phenylalanine. Of the read, only the CDR3 DNA is kept; its 45 bases are in frame from base 1. V is cut by 4 bases and J by 14 bases, and the space between the germline ends is 25 bases. The germline V gene yields SGHAT for CDR1 and FQNNGV for CDR2. Concerning this clonotype: Its antigen is unknown. No qualities accompany the bases; no much larger clone lies one base away.

Preparation of the library involved 5' RACE. Sequenced on an Illumina HiSeq 2500. The second PCR ran for about 7 to 11 cycles and used a J-beta primer mix along with a sample-barcoded 5' primer. A unique molecular identifier was introduced onto each TCR beta cDNA molecule by a template-switch 5' adaptor carrying 12 random nucleotides. Each sample yielded at least 3 million CDR3-containing paired-end reads. First-strand cDNA was synthesized from all RNA with the Mint cDNA synthesis kit, primed by a TRBC-specific oligonucleotide. After uracil-DNA glycosylase treatment, a first 18-cycle PCR used universal primers M1SS and BC2_uni_R on all cDNA. Regarding the original processing steps: For normalization, 1 million high-quality reads were randomly selected from each sample, with every read carrying a distinct molecular identifier. Reads sharing molecular identifiers were discarded rather than binned into consensus sequences. MiTCR, set to a Q25 quality threshold and the strictest error-elimination algorithm, was used for CDR3 identification, clonotype clustering and error correction. A nonparametric unseen species model using Euler transformation provided a lower-bound estimate of total TCR beta diversity. TCRdb took the public reads, trimmed them with fastp at Q25, ran MiXCR for clone calling and kept in-frame beta chains. Rows matching on CDR3 protein sequence are summarized as one entry with the most common DNA and genes. The V and J calls and clone size come from TCRdb's table, not from the authors' own analysis. This sample gives around 800,000 distinct CDR3 sequences in total; 50% to 65% of them show up just once. Around 40% of the sample is in the top ten clones.

The receptor comes from a man older than 75 in good health. The sample taken for sequencing was blood. Rearrangement joined TRBV11-2 to TRBJ2-3, with the D gene not clear enough to name. The CDR3 amino acid sequence is: CASSSPFRSPRYAYF. The sequenced DNA is TGTGCCAGCAGCTCCCCGTTTCGAAGCCCCAGATACGCGTATTTT.